These T cell receptor beta chains were read from a single sample in a study of blood T cell repertoires in COVID-19. Here immunoSEQ multiplex PCR was the method, and the copy in TCRdb shows in-frame clones only, minus some. The sample yields 190,000 or so clones, about nine tenths seen once. The sequenced material came from PBMCs or T cells enriched from blood (not recorded which). Receptor source: a man aged 18 to 35 with acute COVID-19. Each CDR3 is given with its conserved first and last residue. Each record gives: CDR3 DNA, CDR3 protein, D gene, J gene, clone size, V gene. The D gene is left open where the match is weak. Some rows mark clone size as missing; the rest say once, few, many or name a class of expanded clone.

TGCGCCAGCAGTGAGACTAATGAGCAGTTCTTC	CASSETNEQFF	.	TRBJ2-1	.	TRBV10-1
TGCGCCAGCAGCCACCGAATGGGACAGGTGGATAACTATGGCTACACCTTC	CASSHRMGQVDNYGYTF	TRBD1	TRBJ1-2	.	TRBV4-1
TGCGCCAGCAGCTTGGATGGCGCGGGAGCCACCGGGGAGCTGTTTTTT	CASSLDGAGATGELFF	TRBD2	TRBJ2-2	.	TRBV5-1
TGTGCCAGCAGTGAGGGACTCCCAAATCAGCCCCAGCATTTT	CASSEGLPNQPQHF	.	TRBJ1-5	.	TRBV2
TGTGCCAGCAACCCCATAGCACTAGCGGGAGAGGAGCAGTACTTC	CASNPIALAGEEQYF	TRBD2	TRBJ2-7	many	TRBV6-2/TRBV6-3
TGTGCCAGCAGTTTTGCAGTCACAGATACGCAGTATTTT	CASSFAVTDTQYF	.	TRBJ2-3	.	TRBV27
TGTGCCAGCTCACCTCTCGACAGGGGAGTTACAGATACGCAGTATTTT	CASSPLDRGVTDTQYF	TRBD1	TRBJ2-3	.	TRBV18
TGTGCCAGCTCACCAGGGACAGGGACGGGCTACACCTTC	CASSPGTGTGYTF	TRBD1	TRBJ1-2	.	TRBV18
TGCGCCAGCAGCTCAAGAGGGACTAGCGGGAGGGCCGAACTTGAGCAGTTCTTC	CASSSRGTSGRAELEQFF	TRBD2	TRBJ2-1	once	TRBV4-1
TGTGCCAGCAGTTCCTTCCCGGACACTGAAGCTTTCTTT	CASSSFPDTEAFF	.	TRBJ1-1	.	TRBV6-6
TGTGCCAGCTCACCACCGAACAGGGGTGACACTGAAGCTTTCTTT	CASSPPNRGDTEAFF	TRBD1	TRBJ1-1	.	TRBV18
TGTGCCAGCAGCCCCCTTCAGGGGCTGAACACTGAAGCTTTCTTT	CASSPLQGLNTEAFF	.	TRBJ1-1	.	TRBV5-4
TGTGCCAGCAGTGAATACGGCCGGGGAAATAATTCACCCCTCCACTTT	CASSEYGRGNNSPLHF	.	TRBJ1-6	.	TRBV25-1
TGTGCCAGCAGTTCCTTTAACTATGGCTACACCTTC	CASSSFNYGYTF	.	TRBJ1-2	.	TRBV3-1/TRBV3-2
TGTGCCAGCAGTTTAGCTTGGGGGCAAGATAATGAAAAACTGTTTTTT	CASSLAWGQDNEKLFF	.	TRBJ1-4	.	TRBV6-5
TGTGCCAGCAGCCCCCTAACAGGGCCGAACACTGAAGCTTTCTTT	CASSPLTGPNTEAFF	.	TRBJ1-1	few	TRBV11-3
TGTGCCAGCTCAACCGGGACTAGCAATGAGCAGTTCTTC	CASSTGTSNEQFF	TRBD2	TRBJ2-1	.	TRBV18
TGTGCCAGCAGCTTAGCGATTAGACTAGCGCATCAAGAGACCCAGTACTTC	CASSLAIRLAHQETQYF	TRBD2	TRBJ2-5	.	TRBV7-9
TGTGCCAGCAGTTACCTTAAACAGGGGACTGAAGCTTTCTTT	CASSYLKQGTEAFF	TRBD1	TRBJ1-1	.	TRBV6-5
TGTGCCAGTAGTCCATCTAGCGGGAGGGCCAGCAATGAGCAGTTCTTC	CASSPSSGRASNEQFF	TRBD2	TRBJ2-1	.	TRBV19
TGTGCCAGCAGTTCTCTCCCAGCAGGTCAAGCTGAAGCTTTCTTT	CASSSLPAGQAEAFF	.	TRBJ1-1	.	TRBV28
TGTGCCAGCAGCCCAACGGGGGGGAACAATCAGCCCCAGCATTTT	CASSPTGGNNQPQHF	.	TRBJ1-5	few	TRBV7-2
TGTGCCAGCAGCGCACGGGGGGATGAGCAGTTCTTC	CASSARGDEQFF	TRBD2	TRBJ2-1	.	TRBV7-9
TGTGCCAGAAGCTTGTCAATCTCTGGGGCCAACGTCCTGACTTTC	CARSLSISGANVLTF	.	TRBJ2-6	.	TRBV5-3
TGTGCCTGGAGTCGACAGAATAATTCACCCCTCCACTTT	CAWSRQNNSPLHF	.	TRBJ1-6	.	TRBV30
TGCGCCAGCAGCTTCCGGCAGCGGCCCCAGCATTTT	CASSFRQRPQHF	.	TRBJ1-5	.	TRBV5-1
TGCGCCAGCAGCCAAGGATATACTGGCGGGAGTCAGGAGCAGTACTTC	CASSQGYTGGSQEQYF	TRBD2	TRBJ2-7	few	TRBV4-3
TGTGCCAGCAGTTTTAGCGGGGATTCCTACAATGAGCAGTTCTTC	CASSFSGDSYNEQFF	TRBD2	TRBJ2-1	few	TRBV6-2/TRBV6-3
TGTGCCTGGGGTGATGAGGGGGCGAGGTATAATTCACCCCTCCACTTT	CAWGDEGARYNSPLHF	TRBD1	TRBJ1-6	.	TRBV30
TGCGCCAGCAGATTGCTTCAGGGGGCGAACACTGAAGCTTTCTTT	CASRLLQGANTEAFF	TRBD1	TRBJ1-1	once	TRBV5-1
TGTGCCAGCAGCGCTAGCGTTAGCTCCTACAATGAGCAGTTCTTC	CASSASVSSYNEQFF	.	TRBJ2-1	.	TRBV7-9
TGTGCCAGCAGCCAACTAGGGGGCAGGGGTCATGGCTACACCTTC	CASSQLGGRGHGYTF	TRBD1	TRBJ1-2	.	TRBV28
TGTGCCAGCAGCAGACTAGCGGGAGGGGAGCAGTTCTTC	CASSRLAGGEQFF	TRBD2	TRBJ2-1	.	TRBV6-2/TRBV6-3
TGTGCCACCAGGGAACAGGGGGTTGGTAATGAAAAACTGTTTTTT	CATREQGVGNEKLFF	TRBD1	TRBJ1-4	once	TRBV6-6
TGTGCCAGCGGGGAGGGCAGGGGATCCTACGAGCAGTACTTC	CASGEGRGSYEQYF	.	TRBJ2-7	.	TRBV7-6
TGTGCCAGTAGTAAGGGGAATAGCAATCAGCCCCAGCATTTT	CASSKGNSNQPQHF	.	TRBJ1-5	.	TRBV19
TGTGCCAGCAGCTTATCTGCCGGGACTAGCGGGACTCTATACACCGGGGAGCTGTTTTTT	CASSLSAGTSGTLYTGELFF	TRBD2	TRBJ2-2	.	TRBV7-3
TGTGCCAGCAGCAGCCACCCCCTAGCGGATACCTACAATGAGCAGTTCTTC	CASSSHPLADTYNEQFF	TRBD2	TRBJ2-1	few	TRBV9
TGTGCCTGGAGTGTACGGACTAGCGGAGGATGGGAGAGCGATGAGCAGTTCTTC	CAWSVRTSGGWESDEQFF	TRBD2	TRBJ2-1	many	TRBV30
TGTGCCAGCAGTGAGGTGGCGGGCACAGATACGCAGTATTTT	CASSEVAGTDTQYF	.	TRBJ2-3	.	TRBV2
TGTGCCAGCAGCGTAGGAGAGGAAAGCGAGAACACTGAAGCTTTCTTT	CASSVGEESENTEAFF	.	TRBJ1-1	.	TRBV9
TGTGCCAGCGGAGGGACTAGCGCGGAAGAGACCCAGTACTTC	CASGGTSAEETQYF	TRBD2	TRBJ2-5	.	TRBV27
.	CASSSSGSPTDTQYF	.	TRBJ2-3	.	TRBV28
TGTGCCAGCAGCCCGAAGGACAGGGGATCACCCCTCCACTTT	CASSPKDRGSPLHF	TRBD1	TRBJ1-6	.	TRBV7-8
TGTGCCAGCAGTTTAGGGAGCAATGAGCAGTTCTTC	CASSLGSNEQFF	.	TRBJ2-1	few	TRBV12-3/TRBV12-4